These 19 T cell receptor beta chains were all obtained from the same sample, sequenced in a study of blood T cell repertoires in COVID-19. Here immunoSEQ multiplex PCR was the method, and the copy in TCRdb shows in-frame clones only, minus some. Counted here are approximately 250,000 clones, roughly 90% occurring once; the ten biggest clones make up around 2.8%. Sequencing was done on a sample of PBMCs or T cells enriched from blood (not recorded which). The source of these receptors is a man aged 35 to 55 who had been exposed to COVID-19.

The chain uses TRBV24-1 and TRBJ2-1; 10 nucleotides align to TRBD1. The germline V gene has CDR1 KGHDR and CDR2 SFDVKD. This CDR3 region has 20 residues. V shed 3 bases, J shed 0 bases, and the junction held 13 bases outside the gene matches. CDR3 sequence: CATSDTRMDRGISSYNEQFF. The CDR3 coding sequence is TGTGCCACCAGTGATACTCGGATGGACAGGGGGATAAGCTCCTACAATGAGCAGTTCTTC.

This clone was counted once. The CDR3 DNA sequence: TGTGCCAGCGAACGGACAGGGGGCAACTATGGCTACACCTTC. The encoded protein is CASERTGGNYGYTF. The rearrangement joins TRBV2 to TRBJ1-2, with 11 bases lining up with TRBD1. V was pared by 8 bases and J by 2 bases, with 4 bases of the junction left unmatched. Germline values: CDR1 SNHLY, CDR2 FYNNEI. This CDR3 spans 14 amino acids.

V is TRBV27 and J is TRBJ2-7; 8 nucleotides align to TRBD1. CDR1 and CDR2 (germline): MNHEY, SMNVEV (reference sequence). This CDR3 is built from 14 residues. The junction had 6 bases not matched to a gene; V was cut back by 4 bases and J by 4 bases. CDR3 sequence (DNA): TGTGCCAGCAGTTACCGTGACAGGGGTTACGAGCAGTACTTC. Encoded protein: CASSYRDRGYEQYF.

This clone appeared once. The V gene is TRBV7-6, the J gene TRBJ2-1; 13 bases align to TRBD2. Trimming cost V 4 bases and J 6 bases; bases outside gene matches: 9. The germline V gene encodes CDR1 SGHVS and CDR2 FNYEAQ. The CDR3 totals 17 residues. The CDR3 DNA sequence: TGTGCCAGCAGCTCGGATGGACTAGCGGGAGCTCTCAATGAGCAGTTCTTC. The encoded protein is CASSSDGLAGALNEQFF.

The gene calls are TRBV11-3 and TRBJ2-3, with 7 bases lining up with TRBD2. The V gene's germline CDR1 is SGHNT and CDR2 YENEEA. J was trimmed by 3 bases and V by 3 bases; bases with no gene match: 12. The CDR3 spans 17 residues. For the CDR3, the DNA is TGTGCCAGCAGCTTGTCCCTGAGGCGGGAGCCAACAGATACGCAGTATTTT. As protein: CASSLSLRREPTDTQYF.

The chain combines TRBV6-5 with TRBJ2-5, with a tentative D call TRBD1 (6 bases). Between the trimmed V and J ends, which lost 2 bases and 2 bases, there was a span of 15 bases. Per the germline V gene, CDR1 is MNHEY and CDR2 is SVGAGI. This CDR3 has 16 residues. CDR3 loop: CASSYRGGGTQETQYF. CDR3 sequence (DNA): TGTGCCAGCAGTTACCGAGGAGGTGGGACACAAGAGACCCAGTACTTC.

This clone was seen more than once but under ten times. This chain joins TRBV6-1 and TRBJ1-4; weak D call: TRBD1 (5 bases). The CDR3 contains 16 residues. In germline, CDR1 is MNHNS, CDR2 SASEGT. V lost 3 bases to trimming and J lost 8 bases, with 19 bases between them. The DNA for the CDR3 is TGTGCCAGCAGTGATCCCCGGGAGGGGCGGCAAGAAAAACTGTTTTTT. Protein: CASSDPREGRQEKLFF.

The genes are TRBV18 and TRBJ1-2; 10 bases agree with TRBD1. CDR3 length: 19 amino acids. Germline CDR1 reads KGHSH; CDR2 reads LQKENI. With V trimmed by 2 bases and J by 1 base, 13 bases remained unmatched. The DNA for the CDR3 is TGTGCCAGCTCACCATCCCAGGGACAGGGGTCCTCATTTAACTATGGCTACACCTTC. Translating it yields CASSPSQGQGSSFNYGYTF.

The chain has TRBV28 and TRBJ2-1, with D maybe TRBD2 (6 bases). Germline CDR1 reads MDHEN; CDR2 reads SYDVKM. V lost 7 bases and J 0 bases, leaving 19 bases between the germline ends. CDR3 length equals 17 residues. The CDR3 DNA is TGTGCCAGCACGGGGCCTAGGCGGGAACGCTCCTACAATGAGCAGTTCTTC. Translation gives CASTGPRRERSYNEQFF.

This sequence joins TRBV9 and TRBJ1-2; D is unresolved. Germline-derived CDR1 and CDR2 are SGDLS and YYNGEE. CDR3 size: 15 residues. Trimming took 2 bases from V and 1 from J, leaving 12 bases between them. The CDR3 protein is CASSVGIGNNYGYTF. CDR3 DNA: TGTGCCAGCAGCGTGGGCATCGGTAATAACTATGGCTACACCTTC.

This chain joins TRBV5-5 and TRBJ1-3; 8 bases fit TRBD1. CDR1 and CDR2 (germline): SGHKS, YYEKEE (reference sequence). V dropped 4 bases and J dropped 4; count of bases not matched to a gene: 7. This CDR3 is 15 amino acids long. Here the CDR3 DNA reads TGTGCCAGCAGCCTTGGCCGGACAGGGGGAAACACCATATATTTT. It is translated as CASSLGRTGGNTIYF.

The gene calls are TRBV9 and TRBJ2-1, with 10 bases matching TRBD2. The CDR3 is made up of 15 amino acids. The germline gives CDR1 SGDLS, CDR2 YYNGEE. Trimming at V came to 1 base and at J to 3 bases, leaving 1 base not matched to a gene. CDR3 amino acids: CASSVSSGSYNEQFF. DNA of the CDR3: TGTGCCAGCAGCGTATCTAGCGGGAGCTACAATGAGCAGTTCTTC. The variable domain in full, completed from reference TRBV9 and TRBJ2-1, reads DSGVTQTPKHLITATGQRVTLRCSPRSGDLSVYWYQQSLDQGLQFLIQYYNGEERAKGNILERFSAQQFPDLHSELNLSSLELGDSALYFCASSVSSGSYNEQFFGPGTRLTVL.

This sequence joins TRBV11-2 and TRBJ2-4; a possible D gene is TRBD2 (5 bases). The CDR3 consists of 17 residues. The V gene lost 2 bases and the J gene lost 1 base, with 15 bases spanning the gap. Germline V CDR1 and CDR2: SGHAT, FQNNGV. The CDR3 loop reads CASSLTASYGAKNIQYF. CDR3 DNA: TGTGCCAGCAGCTTAACCGCTAGCTACGGGGCCAAAAACATTCAGTACTTC.

V usage is TRBV5-1 and J usage is TRBJ1-1, with D hard to call. The V gene's germline CDR1 is SGHRS and CDR2 YFSETQ. V shed 1 base and J shed 3 bases, with 7 bases lying between them. The CDR3 contains 13 residues. CDR3 in amino acids: CASSLNGYTEAFF. The CDR3 DNA reads as TGCGCCAGCAGCTTGAACGGTTACACTGAAGCTTTCTTT.

This chain connects TRBV6-5 to TRBJ1-2; weak D call: TRBD1 (6 bases). Germline CDR1 MNHEY, CDR2 SVGAGI. V was cut by 5 bases and J by 6 bases, with 10 bases left in between. The CDR3 is 12 residues long. The CDR3 sequence: CASSRGAHGYTF. CDR3 nucleotides: TGTGCCAGCAGTCGGGGGGCGCATGGCTACACCTTC.

The rearrangement links TRBV5-4 to TRBJ1-2, with D perhaps matching TRBD1 (5 bases). V was cut by 4 bases and J by 6 bases, with 19 bases left in between. Per germline, CDR1 SGHNT and CDR2 YYREEE (reference sequence). The CDR3 covers 15 residues. The CDR3 DNA is TGTGCCAGCAGCAGGTCGACGGCAGGAGGGGATGGCTACACCTTC. Translating it yields CASSRSTAGGDGYTF.

In the case of this clone: Other DNA variants within this sample encode the same CDR3. The chain recombines TRBV18 with TRBJ1-1; 7 nucleotides match TRBD1. CDR1 and CDR2 from the germline V gene are KGHSH and LQKENI. Losses at the gene ends were 3 bases for V and 5 bases for J; bases not matched to a gene: 3. The CDR3 contains 13 residues. The DNA of the CDR3 is TGTGCCAGCTCACCGAGGGGGCGAACTGAAGCTTTCTTT. Translating it yields CASSPRGRTEAFF.

This chain links TRBV4-2 with TRBJ2-5; a weak D match, TRBD1 (5 bases). Trimming took 0 bases from V and 5 from J, leaving 16 bases between them. The germline CDR1 and CDR2 sequences are LGHNA and YNFKEQ. CDR3 length equals 16 residues. Written as DNA, the CDR3 is TGTGCCAGCAGCCAAGATCGGGCAGGGTTAGGTGAGACCCAGTACTTC. It encodes CASSQDRAGLGETQYF.

The genes are TRBV5-6 and TRBJ2-1; no firm D call. The CDR3 loop spans 16 amino acids. The germline gives CDR1 SGHDT, CDR2 YYEEEE. Trimming pared 2 bases from V and 0 bases from J, leaving 12 bases between. This chain's CDR3 is CASSFFEVSSYNEQFF. The DNA for the CDR3 is TGTGCCAGCAGCTTCTTCGAGGTAAGCTCCTACAATGAGCAGTTCTTC.